This record covers a single TCR beta chain. The patients who served as multiple sclerosis controls were treatment-naive and had stable or active relapsing-remitting disease that fulfilled the revised McDonald criteria. Trimming pared 0 bases from V and 5 bases from J, leaving 9 bases between. The CDR3 spans 14 residues. Germline V gives CDR1 SGHTS, CDR2 YDEGEE. Random hexamers primed reverse transcription of about 0.45 to 1 ug RNA. TCR beta CDR3 was amplified by immunoSEQ covering 54 Vbeta and 13 Jbeta. TCRdb called the immunoSEQ multiplex PCR reads again in MiXCR, with one record for every CDR3 protein. The table has around 140,000 distinct CDR3 sequences, approximately 79% seen once. These data originate in a study of CD8 T cells in Susac syndrome.

The gene calls are TRBV5-8 and TRBJ2-1, with no clear D. Source material: CD8+ T cells from PBMCs. This TCR came from a human donor with multiple sclerosis. The CDR3: CASSLVGLDNEQFF. CDR3 DNA sequence: TGTGCCAGCAGCTTGGTTGGTTTGGACAATGAGCAGTTCTTC.